This T cell receptor (beta chain) was recorded in a study of T cell responses to AZD1222 COVID-19 vaccine. Study information: Pooled in the analysis were second doses at about 4 or about 12 weeks.

Sequenced by immunoSEQ multiplex PCR; TCRdb stores in-frame clones only, minus some. The sample holds 150,000 to 160,000 clones, roughly nine tenths seen once. This CDR3 region has 15 residues. Germline loops: CDR1 MDHEN, CDR2 SYDVKM. V shed 7 bases and J 7 bases; nucleotides not matched to a gene: 10. The sequenced sample was peripheral blood, obtained on day 0 of AZD1222 vaccination. V is TRBV28 and J is TRBJ1-3, with 10 bases aligning to TRBD1. This TCR was sampled from an adult in good health. CDR3: CASTPWDRGHNTIYF. DNA for the CDR3: TGTGCCAGCACCCCATGGGACAGGGGCCACAACACCATATATTTT. The variable domain in full, completed from reference TRBV28 and TRBJ1-3, reads DVKVTQSSRYLVKRTGEKVFLECVQDMDHENMFWYRQDPGLGLRLIYFSYDVKMKEKGDIPEGYSVSREKKERFSLILESASTNQTSMYLCASTPWDRGHNTIYFGEGSWLTVV.